This TCR beta chain appears in the sequencing data of a study of high-grade serous ovarian cancer treatment subgroups (dated by TCRdb to 2020 to 2023). About the full investigation: A mean of around 13,000 reads and 7,000 to 8,500 unique TCR beta rearrangements per sample was generated by sequencing. The study profiled TCR beta repertoires in high-grade serous ovarian cancer patients grouped by complete gross resection or neoadjuvant chemotherapy response under a laparoscopic triage algorithm. A cohort of 30 patients was included: about ten with no residual disease after primary surgery (R0), about ten who were excellent NACT responders, and about ten who were poor NACT responders. In total there were roughly 82 samples, since every patient provided one primary tumor sample and two metastatic tumor samples. Study-wide findings and limitations: The TCR repertoire analyses centered on CDR3, leaving CDR1 and CDR2 unanalyzed. TCR clonal relatedness was found to be positively correlated with neoantigen level and, by trend, with copy number variation and mutation load derived from whole-genome sequencing. Because bulk tumor TCR sequencing provided no spatial information, insight into HGSC tumor complexity and diversity was limited. Tumors from the same patient had repertoire similarity ranging from about 0.095 to 0.85, while tumors from different patients showed almost no similarity.

Inclusive of the bounding cysteine and phenylalanine, the CDR3 is 12 residues long. Of all the DNA, just the CDR3 is kept, 36 bases in frame from base 1. Between the V and J ends, shortened by 1 base and 7 bases respectively, the junction contains 7 bases. According to the germline V gene (reference sequence), CDR1 reads SEHNR and CDR2 reads FQNEAQ. The approximately 100 tumor samples underwent high-throughput TCR profiling with ImmunoSEQ. Per the original workflow: Repertoire diversity metrics included richness (unique productive sequences), clonality, evenness and relatedness; Bhattacharyya coefficient assessed similarity between samples. A sensitivity analysis excluded TCRs with fewer than two reads and gave consistent conclusions. TCRdb carries this immuneACCESS record with in-frame sequences only. Its versions omit some clonotypes, under half of them owing to an unresolved V gene in the studies checked, with the rest unexplained. V, J and clone size were drawn from that table, and D and trimming were deduced from the DNA. This sample has 870 or so clones in its table, and roughly 78% of those were observed once. Jointly, the top ten make up 16% of the sample.

This clone was recorded a few times. It has no known antigen specificity. The record has no base qualities; no much larger clone is one base away. The tumor samples were collected prior to definitive surgery or chemotherapy. Genomic DNA was extracted by the MD Anderson Biospecimen Extraction Resource, and TCR sequencing was done by the MD Anderson Cancer Genomics Laboratory. Material: tumor tissue. The chain joins TRBV7-9 to TRBJ1-1, with the D gene not clear enough to name. This TCR derives from a human donor with high-grade serous ovarian cancer. The DNA sequence follows: TGTGCCAGCAGCTTAGTATCCGTTGAAGCTTTCTTT. Its protein product is CASSLVSVEAFF.